Shown below are 4 T cell receptor beta chains from a single sample sequenced in a study of cytomegalovirus exposure and HLA in healthy donors (dated by TCRdb to about 2017). Receptor libraries were prepared by the immunoSEQ multiplex PCR assay. For the multiplex PCR, a mixture combining 60 forward primers for TCR Vbeta segments and 13 reverse primers for TCR Jbeta segments was used. The clones in this table, taken by TCRdb from immuneACCESS, are in-frame only. Not every clone is retained; where verified, under half of the shortfall comes from an unresolved V gene, and the cause of the rest is unknown. The sample table holds roughly 140,000 clones, of which around 80% were seen once. Together, the top ten hold about 1.3% of the sample. Sequencing used PBMCs. The receptors were gathered from a man aged 18 to 35 in good health and CMV-seronegative.

V and J are TRBV15 and TRBJ1-5; TRBD1 matches at 10 bases. CDR3 length: 15 residues. Germline lookup yields CDR1 LNHNV and CDR2 YYDKDF (reference sequence). The V gene end was trimmed by 1 base and the J gene end by 5 bases; junction bases not matched to a gene: 2. The CDR3 loop reads CATSRGGTGDQPQHF. In DNA, the CDR3 is TGTGCCACCAGCAGAGGAGGGACAGGGGATCAGCCCCAGCATTTT.

The chain recombines TRBV27 with TRBJ1-5; D uncertain. The CDR3 extends over 15 amino acids. Trimming took off 0 bases at V and 0 bases at J, with 6 bases between the two ends. Germline V lookup: CDR1 MNHEY, CDR2 SMNVEV (reference sequence). In nucleotides, the CDR3 is TGTGCCAGCAGTTTATCGAGGTATAGCAATCAGCCCCAGCATTTT. Translated, it gives CASSLSRYSNQPQHF.

The chain links TRBV10-3 to TRBJ2-1, with 7 positions matching TRBD2. The CDR3 has 15 amino acids. V lost 2 bases to trimming and J lost 4 bases; unmatched junction nucleotides: 5. The germline CDR1 and CDR2 sequences are ENHRY and SYGVKD. CDR3 region: CAISEAVAGYNEQFF. The CDR3 nucleotides are TGTGCCATCAGTGAGGCGGTAGCGGGTTACAATGAGCAGTTCTTC.

In the case of this clone: The same CDR3 can be traced to other DNA sequences in this sample. This rearrangement joins TRBV20-1 to TRBJ2-5; D remains ambiguous. The CDR3 spans 11 residues. V lost 6 bases and J 4 bases, leaving 9 bases between the germline ends. Germline V gene lookup returns CDR1 DFQATT and CDR2 SNEGSKA (reference sequence). The CDR3 spells CSAPSPETQYF. The CDR3 nucleotides are TGCAGTGCCCCATCCCCAGAGACCCAGTACTTC.